The present T cell receptor beta chain was sequenced within a study of early T cells in non-severe SARS-CoV-2 infection. At the level of the study: With bulk RNA from unsorted whole blood as input, sequencing yielded unpaired chains.

Broader study findings: A preference for anti-spike CD8 responses marked VDJdb matching, which missed private and CD4 specificities.

In the library, individual cDNA molecules carried attached unique molecular identifiers. TCRdb re-called the 5' RACE reads through MiXCR, storing one row per CDR3 protein. The table has 97,000 or so distinct CDR3 sequences, about 10% seen once. J gave up 3 bases and V 3 bases, and 5 bases lay outside the gene matches. The length of the CDR3 is 14 residues. Germline V gene lookup returns CDR1 SGHDT and CDR2 YYEEEE. This clonotype has more than one count but fewer than ten. Its antigen is currently unknown. The receptor's source is an adult who was a healthcare worker with PCR-confirmed SARS-CoV-2 infection or an uninfected control (not recorded which). Sequenced here: whole blood, sampled at baseline. The chain carries TRBV5-6 and TRBJ2-7; TRBD1 aligns across 8 bases. The CDR3 protein is CASSSLDRVYEQYF. The CDR3 DNA follows: TGTGCCAGCAGCTCCCTGGACAGGGTCTACGAGCAGTACTTC. The full variable domain, completed using reference TRBV5-6 and TRBJ2-7, is DAGVTQSPTHLIKTRGQQVTLRCSPKSGHDTVSWYQQALGQGPQFIFQYYEEEERQRGNFPDRFSGHQFPNYSSELNVNALLLGDSALYLCASSSLDRVYEQYFGPGTRLTVT.